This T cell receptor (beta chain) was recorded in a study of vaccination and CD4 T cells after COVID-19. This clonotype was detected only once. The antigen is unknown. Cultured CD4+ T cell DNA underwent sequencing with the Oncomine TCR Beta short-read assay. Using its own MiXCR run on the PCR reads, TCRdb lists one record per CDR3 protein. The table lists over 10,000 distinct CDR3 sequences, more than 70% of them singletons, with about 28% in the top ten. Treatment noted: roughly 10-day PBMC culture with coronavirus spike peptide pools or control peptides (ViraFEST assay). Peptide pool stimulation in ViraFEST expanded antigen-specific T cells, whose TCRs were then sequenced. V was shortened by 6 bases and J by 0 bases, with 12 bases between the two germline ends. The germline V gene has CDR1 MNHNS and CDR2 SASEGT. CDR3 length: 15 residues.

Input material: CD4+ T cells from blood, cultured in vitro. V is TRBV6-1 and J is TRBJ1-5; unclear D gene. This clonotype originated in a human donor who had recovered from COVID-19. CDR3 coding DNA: TGTGCCAGCAGCGCACTGGGCCTTAGCAATCAGCCCCAGCATTTT. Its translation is CASSALGLSNQPQHF.